This TCR beta chain was captured in a study of neurological immune-mediated disorders. Overall study findings and caveats: CDR3 amino acid sequences of expanded clones were not shared across subjects, a result suggesting private repertoires in all groups.

This clonotype was counted many times. What it binds is unknown. Using its own MiXCR run on the 5' RACE reads, TCRdb lists one record per CDR3 protein. The data show tens of thousands of distinct CDR3 sequences, approximately 15% seen once. CDR3 size: 15 residues. CDR1 and CDR2 (germline): SGHTA, FQGNSA. Trimming took 6 bases from V and 3 from J; bases not matched to a gene: 7. As for time point: longitudinal time-point 1 (baseline). The chain links TRBV7-2 to TRBJ2-7, with 11 bases fitting TRBD2. Sequenced: PBMCs. The sequence was obtained from a female donor with HTLV-1-associated myelopathy (HAM/TSP). The CDR3 nucleotides are TGTGCCAGCAGGGCTGGGACTAGCGGTTACTACGAGCAGTACTTC. As protein: CASRAGTSGYYEQYF.